The next 18 T cell receptor beta chains were all read from a single sample in a study of monozygotic twins with inflammatory bowel disease. TCRdb reprocessed the 5' RACE reads, with one entry per CDR3 protein and no DNA. The sample is made up of 400,000 or so distinct CDR3 sequences, and the top ten hold about 2.6% of it. Source material: blood. All receptors come from a human donor with ulcerative colitis or Crohn's disease, or a healthy co-twin of an affected twin (not recorded which).

The rearrangement joins TRBV5-1 to TRBJ1-2. The germline CDR1 and CDR2 sequences are SGHRS and YFSETQ. This CDR3 spans 13 amino acids. The CDR3 region is CASSSDVVSGYTF.

The J gene is TRBJ1-1, the V gene TRBV4-1. The length of the CDR3 is 15 residues. Germline lookup yields CDR1 MGHRA and CDR2 YSYEKL. CDR3 region: CASSQKSSQNTEAFF.

The chain links TRBV6-5 to TRBJ2-1; TCRdb's D call, TRBD1, is unchecked because there is no DNA. The CDR3 contains 13 residues. Germline CDR1 and CDR2: MNHEY and SVGAGI. CDR3 sequence reads: CASNIAGGNEQFF.

CDR3 sequence reads: CASSGGGQQETQYF. The chain employs TRBV6-2 or TRBV6-3 and TRBJ2-5; no DNA is available, so the TRBD1 call from TCRdb remains unchecked. Germline V gene data show CDR1 as MNHEY and CDR2 as SVGEGT. The CDR3 is made up of 14 amino acids.

The chain joins TRBV7-9 to TRBJ2-3; TCRdb calls TRBD2, which cannot be checked without DNA. CDR3 length equals 14 residues. Germline CDR1 is SEHNR and CDR2 is FQNEAQ (reference sequence). The CDR3 sequence is CASSSNPSGDTQYF. The variable domain in full, completed from reference TRBV7-9 and TRBJ2-3, reads DTGVSQNPRHKITKRGQNVTFRCDPISEHNRLYWYRQTLGQGPEFLTYFQNEAQLEKSRLLSDRFSAERPKGSFSTLEIQRTEQGDSAMYLCASSSNPSGDTQYFGPGTRLTVL.

CDR3 protein: CASRSGREGLSTEAFF. The V and J genes are TRBV12-3 or TRBV12-4 and TRBJ1-1. This CDR3 region has 16 residues.

The chain has TRBV29-1 and TRBJ2-3; no DNA is available, so the TRBD1 call from TCRdb remains unchecked. CDR1 and CDR2 from the germline V gene are SQVTM and ANQGSEA. CDR3 size: 12 residues. CDR3 sequence: CILRGECGTQYF.

The V and J genes are TRBV9 and TRBJ2-5; TCRdb's D call of TRBD2 is untestable without DNA. CDR3 length equals 13 residues. Germline values: CDR1 SGDLS, CDR2 YYNGEE. The CDR3 loop reads CASSVSLRETQYF.

The chain combines TRBV6-2 or TRBV6-3 with TRBJ1-2; TCRdb's D call, TRBD1, is unchecked because there is no DNA. Germline loops: CDR1 MNHEY, CDR2 SVGEGT. The length of the CDR3 is 14 residues. The CDR3 is CASISPGRTGGYTF.

The chain couples TRBV24-1 to TRBJ2-1; the TCRdb D gene call, TRBD2, has no DNA to confirm it. Looked up from germline, CDR1 is KGHDR and CDR2 is SFDVKD. The CDR3 totals 20 residues. The CDR3 sequence: CATSAPGLAGGQSSYNEQFF.

The V gene is TRBV3-1, the J gene TRBJ1-1. The CDR3 totals 11 residues. Germline lookup yields CDR1 LGHDT and CDR2 YNNKEL (reference sequence). Here the CDR3 reads CASSQLTEAFF.

This chain links TRBV20-1 with TRBJ2-3. The CDR3 is 12 amino acids. From germline, CDR1 is DFQATT and CDR2 SNEGSKA (reference sequence). CDR3 amino acids: CSARLSADTQYF.

The chain carries TRBV4-3 and TRBJ2-3; TCRdb lists TRBD2, though no DNA is available to test this call. Germline values: CDR1 LGHNA, CDR2 YSLEER. This CDR3 comprises 19 residues. CDR3 residues: CASSPGLQAGGLGTDTQYF.

The rearrangement uses TRBV7-8 and TRBJ2-5; the D call of TRBD1 rests on TCRdb alone, since no DNA is present to check it. Germline-derived CDR1 and CDR2 are SGHVS and FQNEAQ. The CDR3 has 16 amino acids. Here the CDR3 reads CASSSGPWDGQETQYF.

This rearrangement joins TRBV2 to TRBJ2-1; TCRdb proposes TRBD2, but this gene call is untestable without DNA. CDR1 is SNHLY and CDR2 is FYNNEI in the germline V gene. The CDR3 consists of 14 residues. CDR3 sequence reads: CASVGGTPRNEQFF.

The CDR3 protein is CASSLGSGGHIQYF. V usage is TRBV7-7 and J usage is TRBJ2-4; as DNA is missing, the TRBD2 call by TCRdb cannot be tested. This CDR3 is 14 amino acids long. Germline V gene sequence: CDR1 SSHAT, CDR2 FNYEAQ (reference sequence). The full variable domain, rest sourced from reference TRBV7-7 and TRBJ2-4, is GAGVSQSPRYKVTKRGQDVTLRCDPISSHATLYWYQQALGQGPEFLTYFNYEAQPDKSGLPSDRFSAERPEGSISTLTIQRTEQRDSAMYRCASSLGSGGHIQYFGAGTRLSVL.

J is TRBJ2-2 and V is TRBV7-2; TCRdb indicates TRBD1, and absent DNA this call remains unverified. The germline V gene has CDR1 SGHTA and CDR2 FQGNSA. The CDR3 length is 15 residues. The chain's CDR3 is CASNPDAGFTGELFF.

The V and J genes are TRBV15 and TRBJ1-4. The CDR3 sequence is 13 residues long. Germline assignment: CDR1 LNHNV and CDR2 YYDKDF (reference sequence). CDR3 sequence reads: CATSRGGRGKLFF.